These 8 T cell receptor beta chains were sequenced from one sample in a study of T cell responses to AZD1222 COVID-19 vaccine. The assay was immunoSEQ multiplex PCR, and TCRdb's table has in-frame clones only and misses some. The table includes around 66,000 clones, 88% detected once. The source was peripheral blood, collected 28 days after the second dose of the MenACWY control vaccine. The receptors stem from an adult who received the MenACWY meningococcal vaccine as a control.

The chain has TRBV27 and TRBJ2-7, with 9 bases lining up with TRBD1. The CDR3 is 15 amino acids. The V gene's germline CDR1 is MNHEY and CDR2 SMNVEV (reference sequence). V shed 3 bases and J 3 bases; nucleotides not matched to a gene: 6. CDR3 bases: TGTGCCAGCAGTTTCCCGGGGACAGGGTACTACGAGCAGTACTTC. Protein product: CASSFPGTGYYEQYF.

J is TRBJ1-2 and V is TRBV3-1 (or the pseudogene TRBV3-2), with D hard to call. The V and J ends lost 5 bases and 2 bases respectively, with 21 bases between them. Germline V gene sequence: CDR1 LGHDT, CDR2 YNNKEL (reference sequence). There are 17 residues in the CDR3. This CDR3 is CASSSMGGSAVNYGYTF. DNA of the CDR3: TGTGCCAGCAGCTCGATGGGTGGGTCGGCAGTAAACTATGGCTACACCTTC.

The rearrangement links TRBV7-2 to TRBJ2-2; TRBD1 or TRBD2 may be the D gene (6 bases each). Trimming left V 4 bases short and J 6 bases short, with 12 bases between. This CDR3 spans 14 amino acids. Germline lookup yields CDR1 SGHTA and CDR2 FQGNSA. For the CDR3, the DNA is TGTGCCAGCAGCTCACAGGGAGGACCCGGGGAGCTGTTTTTT. Translated: CASSSQGGPGELFF.

This chain links TRBV5-5 with TRBJ2-5; D possibly corresponds to TRBD2 (5 bases). The length of the CDR3 is 14 residues. V was clipped by 2 bases and J by 1 base, with 9 bases between them. CDR1 and CDR2 from the germline V gene are SGHKS and YYEKEE (reference sequence). The CDR3 DNA sequence: TGTGCCAGCAGCTTACTAGGCTTCCAAGAGACCCAGTACTTC. Amino acid sequence: CASSLLGFQETQYF.

The chain has TRBV7-2 and TRBJ2-3; D gene unclear. CDR1 is SGHTA and CDR2 is FQGNSA in the germline V gene. The ends were cut back, 2 bases at V and 0 bases at J, with 9 bases in the middle. The CDR3 length is 15 residues. The CDR3 region is CASSLRTASTDTQYF. The CDR3, as DNA: TGTGCCAGCAGCTTAAGGACGGCGAGCACAGATACGCAGTATTTT.

The CDR3 region is CSVEDSGTVNTEAFF. The CDR3 DNA reads as TGCAGCGTTGAAGATTCCGGGACGGTGAACACTGAAGCTTTCTTT. The chain combines TRBV29-1 with TRBJ1-1, with D maybe TRBD1 (5 bases). V was cut by 0 bases and J by 0 bases, with 11 bases left in between. The CDR3 is 15 residues long. Germline lookup yields CDR1 SQVTM and CDR2 ANQGSEA.

This clone showed up just a few times. The chain carries TRBV12-5 and TRBJ2-7; 7 nucleotides match TRBD2. Germline-derived CDR1 and CDR2 are LGHNT and FRNRAP. The J segment lost 3 bases and the V segment lost 7 bases, leaving 6 bases of the junction unmatched. The CDR3 runs 13 residues. In DNA form, the CDR3 reads TGTGCTAGTGCTCCGGGCGGGGGCTACGAGCAGTACTTC. Translated: CASAPGGGYEQYF.

V and J are TRBV19 and TRBJ1-6; no firm D call. The germline V and J ends were trimmed by 3 bases and 9 bases, with 12 bases remaining between them. The CDR3 length is 14 residues. CDR1 is LNHDA, CDR2 SQIVND, per germline (reference sequence). The CDR3 sequence: CASSIAQVISPLHF. DNA for the CDR3: TGTGCCAGTAGTATCGCGCAGGTGATTTCACCCCTCCACTTT.